The sequence of this T cell receptor (beta chain) was determined in a study of T cell changes during pregnancy in multiple sclerosis. The CDR3 is 18 residues long. Germline V CDR1 and CDR2: SGHDN, FVKESK. V was trimmed by 5 bases and J by 3 bases, leaving 24 bases between them. Assay: immunoSEQ multiplex PCR; the TCRdb copy retains only in-frame clones and omits some. The sample records approximately 82,000 clones, around nine tenths being singletons. The chain carries TRBV14 and TRBJ2-3, with a possible D match to TRBD2 (7 bases). The TCR was taken from a female donor with multiple sclerosis, enrolled in a pregnancy study. The sample consisted of CD4+ T cells from peripheral blood mononuclear cells, taken in the second trimester of pregnancy. CDR3 bases: TGTGCCAGCAGCACACGAGACAGGACTAGTATTAGGACAGATACGCAGTATTTT. This gives the protein CASSTRDRTSIRTDTQYF.